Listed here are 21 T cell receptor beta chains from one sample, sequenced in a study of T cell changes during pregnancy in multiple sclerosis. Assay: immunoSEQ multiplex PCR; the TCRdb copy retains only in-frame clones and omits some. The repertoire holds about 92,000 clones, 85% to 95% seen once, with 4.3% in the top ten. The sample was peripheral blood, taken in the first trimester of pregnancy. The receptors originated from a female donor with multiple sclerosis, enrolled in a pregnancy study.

CDR3 amino acids: CASSLAGTSGGAEKQYF. The CDR3 DNA is TGTGCCAGCAGCTTAGCCGGTACTAGCGGGGGGGCCGAGAAGCAGTACTTC. The V and J genes are TRBV7-9 and TRBJ2-7; 13 bases are a match to TRBD2. The CDR3 length is 17 residues. Germline-derived CDR1 and CDR2 are SEHNR and FQNEAQ (reference sequence). The V and J ends lost 0 bases and 8 bases, in that order; junction bases with no gene match: 10.

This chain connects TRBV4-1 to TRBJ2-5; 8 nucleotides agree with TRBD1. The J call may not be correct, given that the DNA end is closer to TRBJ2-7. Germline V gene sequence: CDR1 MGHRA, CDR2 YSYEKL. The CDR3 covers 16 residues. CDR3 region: CASSQAPGQGTYEQYF. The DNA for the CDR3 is TGCGCCAGCAGCCAAGCTCCAGGACAGGGTACGTACGAGCAGTACTTC.

The CDR3: CASNIRGGQPQHF. CDR3 DNA: TGTGCCAGCAACATAAGGGGAGGCCAGCCCCAGCATTTT. The chain recombines TRBV6-6 with TRBJ1-5; D is possibly TRBD1 (5 bases). The germline CDR1 and CDR2 sequences are MNHNY and SVGAGI (reference sequence). The CDR3 totals 13 residues. Trimming took 7 bases from V and 7 from J, leaving 14 bases between them.

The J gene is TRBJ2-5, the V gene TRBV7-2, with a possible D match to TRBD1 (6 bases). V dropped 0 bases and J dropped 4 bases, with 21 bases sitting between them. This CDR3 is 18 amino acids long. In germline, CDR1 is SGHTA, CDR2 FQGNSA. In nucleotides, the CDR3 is TGTGCCAGCAGCTTAGCGCCTGGTGGGACAACTTTACGAGAGACCCAGTACTTC. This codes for CASSLAPGGTTLRETQYF.

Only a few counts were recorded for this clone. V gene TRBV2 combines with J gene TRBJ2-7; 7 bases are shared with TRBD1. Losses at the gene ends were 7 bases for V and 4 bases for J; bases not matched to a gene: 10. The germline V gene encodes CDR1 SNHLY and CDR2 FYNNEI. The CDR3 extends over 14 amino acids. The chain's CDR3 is CASILPGGTYEQYF. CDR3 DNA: TGTGCCAGCATCCTCCCAGGGGGAACGTACGAGCAGTACTTC.

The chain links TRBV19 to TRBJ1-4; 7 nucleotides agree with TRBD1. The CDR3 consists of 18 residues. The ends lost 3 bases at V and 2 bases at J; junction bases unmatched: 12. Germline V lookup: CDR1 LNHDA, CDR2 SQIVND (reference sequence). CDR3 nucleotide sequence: TGTGCCAGTAGTATCGGACCGACAGGGCCCCGCACTAATGAAAAACTGTTTTTT. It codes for CASSIGPTGPRTNEKLFF.

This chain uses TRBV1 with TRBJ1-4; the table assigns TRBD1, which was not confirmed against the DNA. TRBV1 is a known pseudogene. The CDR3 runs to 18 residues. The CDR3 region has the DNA TGCACCAGCAGCCAAGATGATACAGGGATTCCAACTAATGAAAAACTGTTTTTT. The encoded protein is CTSSQDDTGIPTNEKLFF.

DNA of the CDR3: TGTGCCAGTAGTATAGGGACTAGCGGGGGATATACGCAGTATTTT. Protein product: CASSIGTSGGYTQYF. The chain couples TRBV19 to TRBJ2-3; TRBD2 matches at 13 bases. The germline V gene encodes CDR1 LNHDA and CDR2 SQIVND (reference sequence). V dropped 1 base and J dropped 7; count of bases not matched to a gene: 2. This CDR3 has 15 residues.

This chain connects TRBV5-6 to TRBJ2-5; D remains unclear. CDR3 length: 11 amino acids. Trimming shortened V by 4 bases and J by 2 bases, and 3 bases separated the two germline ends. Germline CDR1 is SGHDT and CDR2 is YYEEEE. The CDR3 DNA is TGTGCCAGCAGCCTTCAAGAGACCCAGTACTTC. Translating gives CASSLQETQYF. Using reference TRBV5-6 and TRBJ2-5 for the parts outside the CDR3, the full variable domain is DAGVTQSPTHLIKTRGQQVTLRCSPKSGHDTVSWYQQALGQGPQFIFQYYEEEERQRGNFPDRFSGHQFPNYSSELNVNALLLGDSALYLCASSLQETQYFGPGTRLLVL.

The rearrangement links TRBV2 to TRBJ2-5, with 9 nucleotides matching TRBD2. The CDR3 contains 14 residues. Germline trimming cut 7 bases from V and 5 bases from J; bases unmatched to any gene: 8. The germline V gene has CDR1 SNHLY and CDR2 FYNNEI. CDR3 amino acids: CASTGTSSIETQYF. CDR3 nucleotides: TGTGCCAGCACCGGGACTAGCAGCATCGAGACCCAGTACTTC.

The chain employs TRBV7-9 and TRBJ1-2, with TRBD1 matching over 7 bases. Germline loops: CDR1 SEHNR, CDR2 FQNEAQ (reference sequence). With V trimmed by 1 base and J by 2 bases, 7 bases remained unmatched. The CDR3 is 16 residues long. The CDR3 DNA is TGTGCCAGCAGCTTAGTCCCGTTACAGGGGAACTATGGCTACACCTTC. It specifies CASSLVPLQGNYGYTF. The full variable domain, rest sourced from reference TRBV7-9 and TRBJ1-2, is DTGVSQNPRHKITKRGQNVTFRCDPISEHNRLYWYRQTLGQGPEFLTYFQNEAQLEKSRLLSDRFSAERPKGSFSTLEIQRTEQGDSAMYLCASSLVPLQGNYGYTFGSGTRLTVV.

CDR3 in amino acids: CASSLMGQEVYGYTF. For the CDR3, the DNA is TGTGCCAGCAGTTTAATGGGACAGGAAGTCTATGGCTACACCTTC. The genes are TRBV27 and TRBJ1-2; 8 nucleotides match TRBD1. This CDR3 has 15 residues. Germline CDR1 MNHEY, CDR2 SMNVEV (reference sequence). Unmatched junction bases numbered 6, after V lost 2 bases and J lost 4 bases.

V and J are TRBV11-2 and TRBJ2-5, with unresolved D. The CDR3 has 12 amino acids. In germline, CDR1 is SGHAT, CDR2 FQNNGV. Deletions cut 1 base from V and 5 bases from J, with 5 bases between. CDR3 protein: CASSLVGETQYF. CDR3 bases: TGTGCCAGCAGCTTAGTCGGGGAGACCCAGTACTTC.

The CDR3 region has the DNA TGTGCCAGCAGTGAAGCTTGGCAGCGAAGCCCGATACCAAACACTGAAGCTTTCTTT. It yields the protein CASSEAWQRSPIPNTEAFF. The chain recombines TRBV6-1 with TRBJ1-1; D ambiguous. The CDR3 contains 19 residues. Germline CDR1 is MNHNS and CDR2 is SASEGT. V lost 0 bases and J lost 2, with 22 bases in between.

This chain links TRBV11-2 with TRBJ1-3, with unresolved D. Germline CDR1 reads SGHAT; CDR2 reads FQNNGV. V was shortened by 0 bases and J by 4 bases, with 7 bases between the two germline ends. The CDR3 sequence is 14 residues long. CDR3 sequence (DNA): TGTGCCAGCAGCTTAGATCTAGGCGGAAACACCATATATTTT. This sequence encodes CASSLDLGGNTIYF.

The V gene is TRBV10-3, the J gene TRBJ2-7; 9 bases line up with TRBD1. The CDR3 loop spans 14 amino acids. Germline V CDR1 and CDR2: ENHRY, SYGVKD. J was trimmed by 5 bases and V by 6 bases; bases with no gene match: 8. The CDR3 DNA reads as TGTGCCATCAGCGAGCCGGGACAGGGTGACGAGCAGTACTTC. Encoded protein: CAISEPGQGDEQYF.

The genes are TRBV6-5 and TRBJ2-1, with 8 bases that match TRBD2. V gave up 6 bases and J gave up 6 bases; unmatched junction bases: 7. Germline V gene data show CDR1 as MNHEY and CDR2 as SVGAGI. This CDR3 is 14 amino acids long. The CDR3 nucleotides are TGTGCCAGCAGACAGGCGACTAGCGTCAATGAGCAGTTCTTC. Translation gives CASRQATSVNEQFF.

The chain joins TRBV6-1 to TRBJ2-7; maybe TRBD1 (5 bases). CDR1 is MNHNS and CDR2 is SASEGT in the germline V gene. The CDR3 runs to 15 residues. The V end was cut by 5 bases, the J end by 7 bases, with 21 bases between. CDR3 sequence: CASSPPVWGTGEQYF. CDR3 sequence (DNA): TGTGCCAGCAGTCCCCCGGTTTGGGGCACTGGTGAGCAGTACTTC.

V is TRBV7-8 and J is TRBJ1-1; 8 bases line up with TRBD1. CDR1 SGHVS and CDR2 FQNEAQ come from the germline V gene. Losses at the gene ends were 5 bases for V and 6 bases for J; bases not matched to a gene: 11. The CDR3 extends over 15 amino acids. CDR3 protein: CASSPTRTGLAEAFF. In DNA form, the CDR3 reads TGTGCCAGCAGCCCGACCCGGACAGGGTTGGCTGAAGCTTTCTTT. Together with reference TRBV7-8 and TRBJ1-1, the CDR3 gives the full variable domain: GAGVSQSPRYKVAKRGQDVALRCDPISGHVSLFWYQQALGQGPEFLTYFQNEAQLDKSGLPSDRFFAERPEGSVSTLKIQRTQQEDSAVYLCASSPTRTGLAEAFFGQGTRLTVV.

The CDR3 sequence: CASSPGQDLQETQYF. CDR3 DNA: TGCGCCAGCAGCCCGGGACAGGACCTCCAAGAGACCCAGTACTTC. This sequence joins TRBV4-1 and TRBJ2-5; 8 bases align to TRBD1. Germline V gene sequence: CDR1 MGHRA, CDR2 YSYEKL. The V segment lost 4 bases and the J segment 1 base; nucleotides outside the gene matches: 5. The CDR3 extends over 15 amino acids.

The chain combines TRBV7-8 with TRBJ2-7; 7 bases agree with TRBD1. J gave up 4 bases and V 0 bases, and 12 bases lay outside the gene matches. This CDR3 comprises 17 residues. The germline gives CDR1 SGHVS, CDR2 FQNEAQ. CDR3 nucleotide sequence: TGTGCCAGCAGCTTAGCCATCGGGGACAGAGCGAAATACGAGCAGTACTTC. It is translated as CASSLAIGDRAKYEQYF.